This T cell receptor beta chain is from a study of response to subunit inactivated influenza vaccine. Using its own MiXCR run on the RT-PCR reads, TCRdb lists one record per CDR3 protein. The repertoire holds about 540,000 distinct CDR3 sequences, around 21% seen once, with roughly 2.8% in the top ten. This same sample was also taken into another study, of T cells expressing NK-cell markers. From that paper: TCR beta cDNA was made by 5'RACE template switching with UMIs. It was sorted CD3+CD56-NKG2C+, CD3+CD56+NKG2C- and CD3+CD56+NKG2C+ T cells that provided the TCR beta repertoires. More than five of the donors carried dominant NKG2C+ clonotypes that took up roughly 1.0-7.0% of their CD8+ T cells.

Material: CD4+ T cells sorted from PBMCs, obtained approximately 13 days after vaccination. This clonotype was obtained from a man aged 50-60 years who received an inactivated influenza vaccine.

The CDR3 DNA reads TGTGCCAGCGTATCCGGGGGTTACGAGCAGTACTTC. This codes for CASVSGGYEQYF. The chain is built from TRBV6-2 or TRBV6-3 and TRBJ2-7, with D possibly matching TRBD2 (6 bases). Per germline, CDR1 MNHEY and CDR2 SVGEGT. The CDR3 sequence is 12 residues long. V was trimmed by 8 bases and J by 4 bases, leaving 12 bases between them.